This T cell receptor beta chain came from a study of cytotoxic CD8 clonotypes in ibrutinib-treated CLL. Study-level findings and limits: Public clonotypes, rarely seen, contracted or held steady on treatment. At baseline, clonality was higher than in age-matched healthy donors and correlated with CD8+ counts.

The CDR3 covers 16 residues. The germline gives CDR1 SGHRS, CDR2 YFSETQ. Unmatched junction bases numbered 9, after V lost 3 bases and J lost 4 bases. As regards this clone: Its antigen remains unknown.

Investigators sought sequencing depths of between 1 in 200,000 and 1 in 1 million T cells. The data were produced by immunoSEQ multiplex PCR, yet TCRdb's version contains in-frame clones alone and is incomplete. The sample comprises 150,000 to 250,000 clones, over 55% of which are singletons, and 13% rests with the top ten. This sample comprised PBMCs, obtained after 24 months of ibrutinib treatment. This chain joins TRBV5-1 and TRBJ2-3, with TRBD2 matching over 9 bases. The sequence came from a human donor with chronic lymphocytic leukemia. The CDR3 loop is CASSSPGTSFSDTQYF. The CDR3 nucleotides are TGCGCCAGCAGCTCCCCTGGGACTAGCTTCTCAGATACGCAGTATTTT.